This TCR beta chain stems from a study of cytomegalovirus exposure and HLA in healthy donors. Study information: Of the donors genotyped, a few hundred in all, 75% to 85% fell in the Caucasian-associated ancestry cluster. Study results and limitations: Another analysis was done later, and it associated approximately 17,000 TCR beta sequences with HLA alleles at 0.05 false discovery rate.

Concerning this clone: The target antigen is unknown.

The PCR was carried out with 60 Vbeta primers and 13 Jbeta primers. The assay was immunoSEQ multiplex PCR, and TCRdb's table has in-frame clones only and misses some. The sample comprises some 190,000 clones, around 81% of which are singletons, and about 1.8% rests with the top ten. This CDR3 is built from 13 residues. Trimming removed 6 bases from V and 8 bases from J; junction bases left unmatched: 3. Germline V lookup: CDR1 LNHNV, CDR2 YYDKDF (reference sequence). The specimen was PBMCs. The sequence was obtained from a young man in good health and CMV-seronegative. The chain uses TRBV15 and TRBJ2-2; 10 bases agree with TRBD2. This chain's CDR3 is CATSSSGSGELFF. DNA of the CDR3: TGTGCCACCAGTTCTAGCGGGAGTGGGGAGCTGTTTTTT.